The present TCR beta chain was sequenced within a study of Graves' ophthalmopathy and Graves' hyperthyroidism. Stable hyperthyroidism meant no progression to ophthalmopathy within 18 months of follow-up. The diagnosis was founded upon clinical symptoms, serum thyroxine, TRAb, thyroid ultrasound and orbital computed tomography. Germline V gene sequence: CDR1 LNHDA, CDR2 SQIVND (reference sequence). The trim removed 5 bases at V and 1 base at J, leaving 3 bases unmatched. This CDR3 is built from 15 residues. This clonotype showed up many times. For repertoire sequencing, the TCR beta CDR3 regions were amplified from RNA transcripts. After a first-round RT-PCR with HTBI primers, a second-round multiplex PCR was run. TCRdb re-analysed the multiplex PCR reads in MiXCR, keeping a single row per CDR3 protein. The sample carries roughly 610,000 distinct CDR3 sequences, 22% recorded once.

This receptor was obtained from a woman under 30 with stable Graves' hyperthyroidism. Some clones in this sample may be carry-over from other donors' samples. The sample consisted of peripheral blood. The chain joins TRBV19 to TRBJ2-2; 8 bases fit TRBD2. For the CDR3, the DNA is TGTGCCAGTAGTGTAGCGGGGAGGAACACCGGGGAGCTGTTTTTT. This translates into CASSVAGRNTGELFF.